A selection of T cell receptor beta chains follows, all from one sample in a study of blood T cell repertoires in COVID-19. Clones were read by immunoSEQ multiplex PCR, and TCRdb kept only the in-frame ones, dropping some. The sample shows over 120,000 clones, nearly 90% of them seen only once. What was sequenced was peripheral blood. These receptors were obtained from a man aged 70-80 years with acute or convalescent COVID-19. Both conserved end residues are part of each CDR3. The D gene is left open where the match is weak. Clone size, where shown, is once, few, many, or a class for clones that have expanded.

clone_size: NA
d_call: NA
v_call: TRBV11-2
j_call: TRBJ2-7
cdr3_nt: TGTGCCAGCAGGCTTGTCCCCAGTTTATTCTACGAGCAGTACTTC
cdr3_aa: CASRLVPSLFYEQYF

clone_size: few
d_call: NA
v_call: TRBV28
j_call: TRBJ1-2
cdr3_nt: TGTGCCAGCAGTTCCCGTTATGGCTACACCTTC
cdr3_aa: CASSSRYGYTF

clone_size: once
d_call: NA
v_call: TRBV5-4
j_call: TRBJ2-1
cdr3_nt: TGTGCCAGCAGCTCGGGTGCAACGACCGGCAATGAGCAGTTCTTC
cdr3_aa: CASSSGATTGNEQFF

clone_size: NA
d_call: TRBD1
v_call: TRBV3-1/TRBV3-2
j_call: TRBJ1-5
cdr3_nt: TGTGCCAGCAGCCTAGGGGGCCCCAATCAGCCCCAGCATTTT
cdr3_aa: CASSLGGPNQPQHF

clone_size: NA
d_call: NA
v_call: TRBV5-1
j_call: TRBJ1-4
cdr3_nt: TGCGCCAGCAGCTTGGGTTTGTCGCGTGAAAAACTGTTTTTT
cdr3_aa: CASSLGLSREKLFF

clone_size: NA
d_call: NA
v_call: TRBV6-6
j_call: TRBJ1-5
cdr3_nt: TGTGCCAGCAGTCAATATAGCGGGACCTTACGTAGTCAGCCCCAGCATTTT
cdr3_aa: CASSQYSGTLRSQPQHF

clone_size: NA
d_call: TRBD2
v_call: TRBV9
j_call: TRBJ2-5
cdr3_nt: TGTGCCAGCAGCGTAGCTACTAGCGGGGGCACCGGGGAGACCCAGTACTTC
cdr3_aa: CASSVATSGGTGETQYF

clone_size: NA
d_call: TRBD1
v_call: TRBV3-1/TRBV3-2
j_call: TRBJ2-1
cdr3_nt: TGTGCCAGCAGCCCATACCCGGACAGGGGGCGAGATGAGCAGTTCTTC
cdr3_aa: CASSPYPDRGRDEQFF

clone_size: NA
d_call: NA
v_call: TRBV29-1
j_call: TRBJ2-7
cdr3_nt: TGCAGCGTTAGTGAGCCCCCCTACGAGCAGTACTTC
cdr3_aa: CSVSEPPYEQYF

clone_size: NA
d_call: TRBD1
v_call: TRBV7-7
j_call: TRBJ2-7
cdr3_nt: TGTGCCAGCAGCTTAGCAGCAGGGGGTTTGTACGAGCAGTACTTC
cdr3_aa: CASSLAAGGLYEQYF

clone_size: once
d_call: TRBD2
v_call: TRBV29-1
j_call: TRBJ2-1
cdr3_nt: TGCAGCGTCTGGACTAGCGGGAGGGCCAACAATGAGCAGTTCTTC
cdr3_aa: CSVWTSGRANNEQFF

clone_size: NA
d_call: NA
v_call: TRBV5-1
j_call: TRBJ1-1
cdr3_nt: TGCGCCAGCAGCTTGGAGGGAGGAAAGAACACTGAAGCTTTCTTT
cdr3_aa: CASSLEGGKNTEAFF

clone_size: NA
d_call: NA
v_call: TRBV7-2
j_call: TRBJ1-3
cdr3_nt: TGTGCCAGCAGCATCGGACTGTTACACTCTGGAAACACCATATATTTT
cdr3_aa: CASSIGLLHSGNTIYF

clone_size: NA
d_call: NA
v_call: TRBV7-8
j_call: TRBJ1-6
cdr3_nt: TGTGCCAGCAGCTTAGGGGGACTCCTGCTTAATTCACCCCTCCACTTT
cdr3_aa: CASSLGGLLLNSPLHF

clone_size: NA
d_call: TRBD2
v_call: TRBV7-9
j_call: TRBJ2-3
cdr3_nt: TGTGCCAGCACCCTAGCGGGCACAGATACGCAGTATTTT
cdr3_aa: CASTLAGTDTQYF

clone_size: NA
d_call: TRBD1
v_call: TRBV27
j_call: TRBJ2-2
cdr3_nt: TGTGCCAGCAGGACAGGGTGGACCGGGGAGCTGTTTTTT
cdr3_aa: CASRTGWTGELFF

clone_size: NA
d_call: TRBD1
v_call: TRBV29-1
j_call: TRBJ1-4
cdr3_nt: TGCAGCGTCCGGACAGGGGTTAATGAAAAACTGTTTTTT
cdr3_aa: CSVRTGVNEKLFF

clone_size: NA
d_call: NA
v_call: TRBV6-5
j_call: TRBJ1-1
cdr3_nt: TGTGCCAGCAGAAACGGTGGGAGTAATGAAGCTTTCTTT
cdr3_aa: CASRNGGSNEAFF